This TCR beta chain was identified in a study of CD8+CD57+ T cells in acquired aplastic anemia. Across the whole study: Sorted CD4+ and CD8+ cells yielded DNA averaging around 3 ug. General study results and limits: Patients and controls shared 25 to 30 CD8+ CDR3 sequences. Between the patient and control groups, CD8+ Simpson's diversity did not differ significantly.

Researchers used genomic DNA as the template to profile TCR beta VDJ and CDR3. MiXCR, applied by TCRdb to the reads, yields one record per CDR3 protein. The table has around 170,000 distinct CDR3 sequences, nearly 50% seen once. Germline CDR1 and CDR2: SGHAT and FQDESV (reference sequence). The CDR3 is made up of 14 amino acids. V was clipped by 5 bases and J by 1 base, with 12 bases between them. With regard to this clonotype: Its antigen remains unidentified.

Patients chosen for sequencing had CD8+CD57+ cells that had expanded, as shown by flow cytometry. Each patient carried a diagnosis of severe acquired aplastic anemia. The V gene is TRBV11-1, the J gene TRBJ2-7; D may be TRBD1 (5 bases). Sequenced input: sorted CD4+, CD8+, or CD8+CD57+ T cells (not recorded which) from PBMCs. The origin of this receptor is a human donor with aplastic anemia. The CDR3 here is CASSAETVSYEQYF. CDR3 bases: TGTGCCAGCAGCGCCGAGACAGTATCCTACGAGCAGTACTTC.